The rows below give T cell receptor beta chains drawn from one sample of a study of breast tumors, draining lymph nodes, adjacent tissues. TCRdb passed the multiplex PCR reads through MiXCR, listing each CDR3 protein once. Here the sample spans roughly 120,000 distinct CDR3 sequences, just under 20% being singletons. The sequenced sample consisted of axillary lymph node tissue. These receptors all come from a female donor with breast cancer. Some clones in this sample may be carry-over from other donors' samples. Both conserved end residues are part of each CDR3. Fields, in order: clone size, V gene, D gene, J gene, CDR3 protein, CDR3 DNA. The D gene is left open where the match is weak. The size field is filled for only some rows; it gives once, few, many or a size class.

.,TRBV27,TRBD1,TRBJ2-5,CASSPWTGELGTQYF,TGTGCCAGCAGTCCCTGGACAGGGGAGTTGGGGACCCAGTACTTC
many,TRBV2,.,TRBJ2-5,CAGSLLSMGQETQYF,TGTGCCGGTAGCCTTTTGTCCATGGGCCAAGAGACCCAGTACTTC
.,TRBV18,TRBD1,TRBJ2-1,CASSPGTDSSNEQFF,TGTGCCAGCTCACCCGGGACAGACTCCTCCAATGAGCAGTTCTTC
.,TRBV18,.,TRBJ2-7,CASSPLVGENYEQSF,TGTGCCAGCTCACCACTAGTCGGCGAAAACTACGAGCAGTCCTTC
once,TRBV5-1,TRBD2,TRBJ2-2,CASGLPEGREVWTRELFF,TGCGCCAGCGGCTTGCCGGAAGGGCGGGAGGTATGGACCAGGGAGCTGTTTTTT
many,TRBV12-3/TRBV12-4,.,TRBJ2-1,CASSLGQGLNEQFF,TGTGCCAGCAGTTTAGGACAGGGACTCAATGAGCAGTTCTTC
many,TRBV3-1,.,TRBJ2-3,CASTPGAAPTDTQYF,TGTGCCAGCACGCCCGGGGCGGCCCCCACAGATACGCAGTATTTT
many,TRBV5-4,.,TRBJ1-2,CASSPETAGYTF,TGTGCCAGCAGCCCGGAGACAGCTGGCTACACCTTC
many,TRBV7-9,.,TRBJ2-3,CASSLVVSTDTQYF,TGTGCCAGCAGCTTAGTAGTTAGCACAGATACGCAGTATTTT
many,TRBV20-1,TRBD1,TRBJ2-7,CSVPAGQGILEQYF,TGCAGTGTCCCCGCGGGACAGGGAATACTCGAGCAGTACTTC
many,TRBV5-1,TRBD1,TRBJ2-7,CASSLRQGDTYEQYF,TGCGCCAGCAGCTTGCGACAGGGTGACACCTACGAGCAGTACTTC
many,TRBV15,TRBD2,TRBJ2-3,CATRKPPGLAGGHTDTQYF,TGTGCCACCAGGAAACCTCCGGGACTAGCGGGGGGACACACAGATACGCAGTATTTT
many,TRBV6-1,.,TRBJ2-2,CASRPNWAGELFF,TGTGCCAGTAGGCCCAATTGGGCCGGGGAGCTGTTTTTT
many,TRBV6-5,.,TRBJ1-6,CASRPGGKYSPLHF,TGTGCCAGCAGACCCGGGGGCAAGTATTCACCCCTCCACTTT
many,TRBV10-2,TRBD2,TRBJ2-1,CASSTRTSGTGSYNEQFF,TGCGCCAGCAGTACCAGGACTAGCGGGACGGGCTCCTACAATGAGCAGTTCTTC
many,TRBV6-1,.,TRBJ2-1,CASRATEAASSYNEQFF,TGTGCCAGCAGAGCAACCGAAGCGGCAAGCTCCTACAATGAGCAGTTCTTC
.,TRBV28,.,TRBJ2-2,CASSFDAKAANTGELFF,TGTGCCAGCAGCTTTGATGCTAAGGCCGCGAACACCGGGGAGCTGTTTTTT
many,TRBV6-5,.,TRBJ2-1,CASMRGVEYNEQFF,TGTGCCAGCATGAGGGGCGTTGAATACAATGAGCAGTTCTTC
many,TRBV7-9,.,TRBJ2-1,CASSHNNEQFF,TGTGCCAGCAGCCACAACAATGAGCAGTTCTTC
many,TRBV6-1,TRBD1,TRBJ2-7,CASRGTGQGSFYEQYF,TGTGCCAGCAGGGGAACGGGACAGGGAAGTTTCTACGAGCAGTACTTC
.,TRBV2,.,TRBJ1-1,CASSGGSEAFF,TGTGCCAGCAGTGGGGGGAGCGAAGCTTTCTTT
many,TRBV15,.,TRBJ2-7,CATSRDLGYEQYF,TGTGCCACCAGCAGAGATTTGGGCTACGAGCAGTACTTC
few,TRBV15,TRBD2,TRBJ2-4,CATSTTLTSGRRNIQYF,TGTGCCACCAGTACGACTCTGACTAGCGGGAGGAGAAACATTCAGTACTTC
many,TRBV18,.,TRBJ2-1,CASSARGTGNEQFF,TGTGCCAGCTCAGCTCGCGGGACCGGAAATGAGCAGTTCTTC
many,TRBV7-3,.,TRBJ2-3,CASSLKPRHTDTQYF,TGTGCCAGCAGCTTAAAACCCCGCCACACAGATACGCAGTATTTT
many,TRBV6-1,TRBD2,TRBJ2-3,CASSDSGRGDTQYF,TGTGCCAGCAGTGATAGCGGGAGAGGAGATACGCAGTATTTT
many,TRBV20-1,.,TRBJ2-7,CSARVNSGSYEQYF,TGCAGTGCTAGAGTTAATAGCGGCTCCTACGAGCAGTACTTC
.,TRBV6-1,.,TRBJ1-5,CASSLGAGRNQPQHF,TGTGCCAGCAGTCTGGGGGCAGGGCGCAATCAGCCCCAGCATTTT
many,TRBV5-1,.,TRBJ2-7,CASSLGGMDNEQYF,TGCGCCAGCAGCTTGGGAGGGATGGACAACGAGCAGTACTTC
many,TRBV6-5,.,TRBJ2-1,CASRRSEGNEQFF,TGTGCCAGCAGGCGAAGCGAAGGCAATGAGCAGTTCTTC
few,TRBV18,.,TRBJ1-1,CASSPRGREEAFF,TGTGCCAGCTCACCGAGGGGGAGGGAAGAAGCTTTCTTT
many,TRBV20-1,TRBD2,TRBJ2-1,CSARAGGPLGSYNEQFF,TGCAGTGCTAGAGCGGGAGGGCCGCTCGGTTCCTACAATGAGCAGTTCTTC
few,TRBV28,TRBD2,TRBJ2-7,CASIRGGSTYSYEQYF,TGTGCCAGCATTCGGGGCGGGAGTACCTACTCCTACGAGCAGTACTTC
many,TRBV6-1,TRBD1,TRBJ1-4,CASRWGQNEKLFF,TGTGCCAGCAGATGGGGACAGAATGAAAAACTGTTTTTT
many,TRBV10-2,.,TRBJ1-4,CASTASLNEKLFF,TGCGCCAGCACCGCCTCTCTGAATGAAAAACTGTTTTTT
.,TRBV2,TRBD1,TRBJ1-6,CAGRQGLGSPLHF,TGTGCCGGGCGACAGGGGTTAGGATCACCCCTCCACTTT
many,TRBV19,.,TRBJ2-7,CASSLHSASEQYF,TGTGCCAGTAGTCTTCACTCGGCCAGCGAGCAGTACTTC
many,TRBV2,TRBD1,TRBJ1-3,CASSWTGPSPIYF,TGTGCCAGCAGCTGGACAGGACCGTCCCCCATATATTTT
many,TRBV6-1,.,TRBJ2-3,CASRDRGVDTQYF,TGTGCCAGCAGGGATCGAGGGGTGGATACGCAGTATTTT
many,TRBV6-5,.,TRBJ1-5,CASSYGPHQPQHF,TGTGCCAGCAGTTACGGGCCTCATCAGCCCCAGCATTTT
many,TRBV11-2,TRBD1,TRBJ1-2,CASSLDRTGAIFYGYTF,TGTGCCAGCAGCTTAGACAGGACAGGAGCTATCTTCTATGGCTACACCTTC
many,TRBV20-1,.,TRBJ2-3,CSANKVTGASTDTQYF,TGCAGTGCCAATAAAGTGACGGGAGCTAGCACAGATACGCAGTATTTT
many,TRBV20-1,TRBD1,TRBJ2-5,CSARPTGQQETQYF,TGCAGTGCTAGACCTACGGGACAGCAAGAGACCCAGTACTTC
many,TRBV20-1,TRBD2,TRBJ2-7,CSARDQGLDPYEQYF,TGCAGTGCTAGAGATCAAGGACTAGACCCCTACGAGCAGTACTTC
many,TRBV5-6,.,TRBJ2-7,CASSFTGVGPYEQYF,TGTGCCAGCAGCTTTACGGGAGTAGGCCCCTACGAGCAGTACTTC
.,TRBV2,.,TRBJ1-6,CASSEGGDSPLHF,TGTGCCAGCAGTGAGGGCGGGGATTCACCCCTCCACTTT
many,TRBV6-1,.,TRBJ2-3,CASSVSRLGGSGSTQYF,TGTGCCAGCAGTGTGTCCCGGCTAGGGGGATCCGGGTCTACGCAGTATTTT
many,TRBV20-1,.,TRBJ2-1,CSASGTSSSYNEQFF,TGCAGTGCTTCCGGGACTTCAAGCTCCTACAATGAGCAGTTCTTC
many,TRBV7-2,TRBD2,TRBJ2-5,CASSTGLAGETQYF,TGTGCCAGCAGCACGGGACTAGCTGGCGAGACCCAGTACTTC
many,TRBV5-1,.,TRBJ2-1,CASSPDTDSYNEQFF,TGCGCCAGCAGTCCGGACACAGACTCCTACAATGAGCAGTTCTTC
many,TRBV5-1,.,TRBJ2-1,CASSLVGQTYNEQFF,TGCGCCAGCAGCTTGGTAGGACAGACTTACAATGAGCAGTTCTTC
many,TRBV5-1,.,TRBJ1-2,CASSWDTGGYTF,TGCGCCAGCAGCTGGGACACAGGCGGCTACACCTTC